This TCR beta chain was sequenced during a study of CD8+ T cells in alopecia areata. Study context: It was oral tofacitinib, at 5 to 10 mg twice daily, that treated patients received. General study results and limits: The study found higher clonality in lesional than normal scalp, especially in alopecia totalis/universalis. Researchers say the link of baseline CD8+ expansion to response remains uncertain, with one nonresponder.

Sequencing used cDNA as its template, made by extracting RNA and reverse transcribing it. Produced via immunoSEQ multiplex PCR; TCRdb's table is partial and in-frame only. The sample includes about 100,000 clones, about 83% of them seen just once. This CDR3 has 17 amino acids. V was trimmed by 1 base and J by 9 bases, leaving 25 bases between them. Germline CDR1 and CDR2: SEHNR and FQNEAQ (reference sequence). With regard to this clone: Antigen unknown.

Treatment of the sample: oral pan-JAK inhibitor, 5-10 mg twice daily. Specimens obtained from alopecia areata patients comprised lesional scalp punch biopsies and peripheral blood. The chain combines TRBV7-9 with TRBJ2-7, with D hard to call. Sequencing was performed on CD8+ T cells sorted from blood, taken at week 24, from a patient treated with tofacitinib. This TCR was sampled from a human donor with alopecia areata. The CDR3 sequence is CASSLGSLGIPTDRQYF. CDR3 sequence (DNA): TGTGCCAGCAGCTTAGGCTCGTTAGGCATACCGACGGACCGGCAGTACTTC.